Described below is a single TCR beta chain sequence and its context. The data were taken from a study of blood T cell repertoires in COVID-19. Study processing details: Amplification from reference gene primers served as the basis for estimated nucleated cell counts. Some clones are missing from TCRdb's copy, which holds only in-frame ones; the method was immunoSEQ multiplex PCR. That table supplies the V and J calls and clone size; D and trimming were determined from the DNA. The sample records 130,000 to 150,000 clones, about nine tenths being singletons. Germline values: CDR1 GTSNPN, CDR2 SVGIG (reference sequence). The CDR3 is made up of 14 amino acids. V was trimmed by 0 bases and J by 6 bases, leaving 11 bases between them.

The material sequenced was peripheral blood. The chain carries TRBV30 and TRBJ2-2; D call uncertain. This clonotype was obtained from a human donor in a cohort sampled during active COVID-19. The CDR3 region has the DNA TGTGCCTGGAGTGTAGCGCTAGTAGCCGGGGAGCTGTTTTTT. This gives the protein CAWSVALVAGELFF. The full variable domain, in which reference TRBV30 and TRBJ2-2 provide the parts outside the CDR3, is SQTIHQWPATLVQPVGSPLSLECTVEGTSNPNLYWYRQAAGRGLQLLFYSVGIGQISSEVPQNLSASRPQDRQFILSSKKLLLSDSGFYLCAWSVALVAGELFFGEGSRLTVL.